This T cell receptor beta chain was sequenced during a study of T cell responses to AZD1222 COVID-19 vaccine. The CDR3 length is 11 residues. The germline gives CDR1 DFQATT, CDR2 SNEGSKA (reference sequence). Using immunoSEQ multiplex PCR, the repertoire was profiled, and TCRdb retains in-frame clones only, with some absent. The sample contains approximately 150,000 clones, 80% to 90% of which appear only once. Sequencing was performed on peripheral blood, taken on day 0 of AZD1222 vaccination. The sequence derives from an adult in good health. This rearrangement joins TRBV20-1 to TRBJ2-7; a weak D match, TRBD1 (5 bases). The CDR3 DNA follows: TGCAGCGGACAACTGGTCTACGAGCAGTACTTC. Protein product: CSGQLVYEQYF.